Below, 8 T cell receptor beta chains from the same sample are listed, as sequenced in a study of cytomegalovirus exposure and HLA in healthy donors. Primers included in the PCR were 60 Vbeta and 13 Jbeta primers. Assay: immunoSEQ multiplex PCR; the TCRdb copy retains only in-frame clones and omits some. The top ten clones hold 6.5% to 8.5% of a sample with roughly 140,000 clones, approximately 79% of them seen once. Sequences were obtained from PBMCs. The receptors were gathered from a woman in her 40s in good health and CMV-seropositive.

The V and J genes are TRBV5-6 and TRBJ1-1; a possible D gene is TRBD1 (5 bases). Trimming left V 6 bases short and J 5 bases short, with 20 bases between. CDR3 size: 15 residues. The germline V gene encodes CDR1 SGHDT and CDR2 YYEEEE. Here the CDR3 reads CASNLGERVGTEAFF. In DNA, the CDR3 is TGTGCCAGCAACCTAGGGGAAAGGGTAGGAACTGAAGCTTTCTTT.

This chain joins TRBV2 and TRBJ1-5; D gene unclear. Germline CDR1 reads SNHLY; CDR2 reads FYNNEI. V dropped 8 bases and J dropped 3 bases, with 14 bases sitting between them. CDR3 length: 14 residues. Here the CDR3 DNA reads TGTGCCAGCCAGAACACAGCAACCAATCAGCCCCAGCATTTT. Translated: CASQNTATNQPQHF.

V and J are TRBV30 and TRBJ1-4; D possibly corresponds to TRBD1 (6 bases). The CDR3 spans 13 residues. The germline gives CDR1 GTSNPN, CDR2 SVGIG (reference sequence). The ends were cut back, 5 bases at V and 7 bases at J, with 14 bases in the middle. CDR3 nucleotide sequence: TGTGCCTGGGGGGACAAGGGACCTGAAAAACTGTTTTTT. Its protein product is CAWGDKGPEKLFF.

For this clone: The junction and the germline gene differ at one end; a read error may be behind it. The CDR3 DNA sequence: TGTGCCGGCAGTGATAGGACAAACCGAGAGACCCAGTACTTC. Amino acids: CAGSDRTNRETQYF. This chain uses TRBV25-1 with TRBJ2-5, with D perhaps matching TRBD1 (5 bases). This CDR3 spans 14 amino acids. From germline, CDR1 is MGHDK and CDR2 SYGVNS.

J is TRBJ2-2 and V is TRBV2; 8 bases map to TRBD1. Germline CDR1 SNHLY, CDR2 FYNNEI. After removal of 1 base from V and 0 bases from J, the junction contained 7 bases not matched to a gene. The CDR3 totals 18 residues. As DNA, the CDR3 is TGTGCCAGCAGTGAAGTGCCGACAGGGGTACCGAACACCGGGGAGCTGTTTTTT. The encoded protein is CASSEVPTGVPNTGELFF.

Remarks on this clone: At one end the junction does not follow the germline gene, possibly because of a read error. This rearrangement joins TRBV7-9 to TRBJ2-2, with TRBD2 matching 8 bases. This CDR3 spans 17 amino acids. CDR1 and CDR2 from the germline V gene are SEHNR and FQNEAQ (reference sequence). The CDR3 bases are TGTTCCAGCAGCTTCGTCATTAGCGGGGATACCACCGGGGAGCTGTTTTTT. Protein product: CSSSFVISGDTTGELFF.

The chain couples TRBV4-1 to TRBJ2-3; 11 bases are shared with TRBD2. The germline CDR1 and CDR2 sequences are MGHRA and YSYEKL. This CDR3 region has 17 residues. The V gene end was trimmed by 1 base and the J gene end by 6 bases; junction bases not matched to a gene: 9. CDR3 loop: CASSQGGLSGGADTQYF. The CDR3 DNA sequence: TGCGCCAGCAGCCAAGGGGGCCTTAGCGGGGGGGCGGATACGCAGTATTTT.

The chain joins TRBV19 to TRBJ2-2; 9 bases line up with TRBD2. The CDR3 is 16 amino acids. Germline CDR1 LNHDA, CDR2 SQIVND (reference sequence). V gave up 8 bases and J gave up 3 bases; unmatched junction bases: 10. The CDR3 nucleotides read TGTGCCAGTGCTCTTGGCGGGGGGGTCGACACCGGGGAGCTGTTTTTT. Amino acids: CASALGGGVDTGELFF.